Following are 15 T cell receptor beta chains from one sample sequenced in a study of blood T cells in healthy people across ages (dated by TCRdb to the mid-2010s). The library was produced with 5' RACE. Sequencing took place on an Illumina HiSeq 2500. A second 7 to 11 cycle PCR used a sample-barcoded 5' primer and a J-beta primer mix. Using fastp at Q25 and MiXCR, TCRdb reprocessed the public reads and kept productive beta chains. Every CDR3 protein is listed once, alongside the most common genes and DNA of its rows. For this sample there are 1.4 million to 1.5 million distinct CDR3 sequences; 42% appear just once. The ten largest clones represent less than 8% of the sample. The sequencing input was blood. Receptors were obtained from a woman aged 18-35 years in good health.

This clonotype occurred a few times. This sequence joins TRBV6-7 and TRBJ2-4, with 7 bases lining up with TRBD2. TRBV6-7 carries the ORF label, with uncertain function. V lost 2 bases to trimming and J lost 0 bases; unmatched junction nucleotides: 7. The length of the CDR3 is 17 residues. In DNA, the CDR3 is TGTGCCAGCAGTTACGCGGGGGAACCCCTAGCCAAAAACATTCAGTACTTC. This gives the protein CASSYAGEPLAKNIQYF.

The V and J genes are TRBV29-1 and TRBJ2-5; 7 bases are a match to TRBD2. Germline-derived CDR1 and CDR2 are SQVTM and ANQGSEA. After removal of 6 bases from V and 11 bases from J, the junction contained 18 bases not matched to a gene. The CDR3 loop spans 14 amino acids. The CDR3 protein is CSVNFWGGNNEQYF. The CDR3 DNA reads TGCAGCGTCAATTTCTGGGGGGGGAACAATGAGCAGTACTTC.

This clonotype was seen a single time. The gene calls are TRBV4-1 and TRBJ2-7; 9 bases map to TRBD1. Unmatched junction bases numbered 18, after V lost 4 bases and J lost 5 bases. In germline, CDR1 is MGHRA, CDR2 YSYEKL. CDR3 length: 18 amino acids. CDR3 protein: CASSRGSRPGQGPNEQYF. The CDR3 DNA reads TGCGCCAGCAGCCGAGGATCACGACCGGGACAGGGTCCTAACGAGCAGTACTTC.

The chain couples TRBV29-1 to TRBJ2-1; tentatively, D is TRBD2 (5 bases). Germline assignment: CDR1 SQVTM and CDR2 ANQGSEA. Trimming removed 2 bases at V and 0 bases at J, with 8 bases between. This CDR3 is 14 amino acids long. DNA for the CDR3: TGCAGCGTTGAACGGGCGGGCTCCTACAATGAGCAGTTCTTC. It encodes CSVERAGSYNEQFF.

The chain combines TRBV5-1 with TRBJ1-4, with D maybe TRBD1 (5 bases). Trimming stripped 4 bases from V and 4 bases from J, with 8 bases between. Germline values: CDR1 SGHRS, CDR2 YFSETQ. The CDR3 extends over 13 amino acids. The CDR3 loop is CASSDSLNEKLFF. CDR3 in DNA: TGCGCCAGCAGCGACAGCCTTAATGAAAAACTGTTTTTT.

This chain connects TRBV7-2 to TRBJ1-2, with no clear D. The length of the CDR3 is 19 residues. V lost 1 base and J 1 base, leaving 22 bases between the germline ends. Germline CDR1 and CDR2: SGHTA and FQGNSA. CDR3 in DNA: TGTGCCAGCAGCTTAGGAGGCCGGAGGGCGGCGAGCGGTAACTATGGCTACACCTTC. Translating gives CASSLGGRRAASGNYGYTF.

This clonotype was found a few times. This chain joins TRBV29-1 and TRBJ1-2; D perhaps matches TRBD1 (5 bases). Germline CDR1 is SQVTM and CDR2 is ANQGSEA. The CDR3 is 15 residues long. V was clipped by 0 bases and J by 5 bases, with 16 bases between them. Here the CDR3 reads CSVEDGGMDRYGYTF. The CDR3 DNA sequence: TGCAGCGTTGAAGATGGGGGGATGGATAGGTATGGCTACACCTTC.

The chain combines TRBV4-2 with TRBJ1-1; D gene uncertain. This CDR3 is built from 16 residues. V dropped 0 bases and J dropped 4 bases, with 15 bases sitting between them. CDR1 and CDR2 (germline): LGHNA, YNFKEQ. CDR3 in DNA: TGTGCCAGCAGCCAAGATGTGGAGGCTTGGGCCACTGAAGCTTTCTTT. Protein: CASSQDVEAWATEAFF.

This clonotype came up once. The J gene is TRBJ2-5, the V gene TRBV11-2, with TRBD1 matching 7 bases. The J call is uncertain, as TRBJ2-1 better fits the DNA end. The CDR3 length is 16 residues. Germline V gives CDR1 SGHAT, CDR2 FQNNGV. CDR3 DNA: TGTGCCAGCAGCTCGCTCGTCGGGACAGTCCAAGAGACCCAGTTCTTC. Encoded protein: CASSSLVGTVQETQFF.

The rearrangement uses TRBV29-1 and TRBJ2-2, with a weak D call TRBD1 (6 bases). V gave up 8 bases and J gave up 0 bases, with 22 bases separating them. Per the germline V gene, CDR1 is SQVTM and CDR2 is ANQGSEA. This CDR3 is 17 amino acids long. The CDR3 DNA is TGCAGCACCACCGGGACACAAATGACCGCGAACACCGGGGAGCTGTTTTTT. It translates to CSTTGTQMTANTGELFF.

V and J are TRBV20-1 and TRBJ1-2; D unresolved. CDR3 length: 13 residues. V lost 1 base to trimming and J lost 4 bases, with 10 bases between them. The germline CDR1 and CDR2 sequences are DFQATT and SNEGSKA (reference sequence). CDR3 nucleotide sequence: TGCAGTGCTAGAGTTGGCCGCCGCTATGGCTACACCTTC. Translated: CSARVGRRYGYTF.

The chain couples TRBV6-5 to TRBJ2-1, with TRBD2 matching over 9 bases. V gave up 5 bases and J gave up 9 bases; unmatched junction bases: 14. Germline CDR1 and CDR2: MNHEY and SVGAGI. The CDR3 is made up of 16 amino acids. CDR3 sequence: CASSRVAGEVSSEQFF. CDR3 DNA: TGTGCCAGCAGTCGAGTAGCGGGGGAGGTTTCTAGTGAGCAGTTCTTC.

The chain has TRBV12-3 or TRBV12-4 and TRBJ1-2; TRBD1 matches 7 bases. Trimming at V came to 6 bases and at J to 11 bases, leaving 3 bases not matched to a gene. The CDR3 extends over 10 amino acids. CDR3 sequence (DNA): TGTGCCAGCAGATACAGGGGTTACACCTTC. Its protein product is CASRYRGYTF.

Regarding this clonotype: Possible read error: a much larger clone is one base away. This chain joins TRBV29-1 and TRBJ2-5, with a possible D match to TRBD1 (7 bases). The length of the CDR3 is 15 residues. The germline CDR1 and CDR2 sequences are SQVTM and ANQGSEA. V gave up 6 bases and J gave up 1 base, with 18 bases separating them. This CDR3 is CSVGRQGGVQETQYF. The CDR3 bases are TGCAGCGTCGGCAGACAGGGAGGAGTCCAAGAGACCCAGTACTTC. Looking up the rest from reference TRBV29-1 and TRBJ2-5 gives the full variable domain: SAVISQKPSRDICQRGTSLTIQCQVDSQVTMMFWYRQQPGQSLTLIATANQGSEATYESGFVIDKFPISRPNLTFSTLTVSNMSPEDSSIYLCSVGRQGGVQETQYFGPGTRLLVL.

The chain recombines TRBV24-1 with TRBJ2-1, with D possibly being TRBD1 or TRBD2 (10 bases each). V was shortened by 6 bases and J by 7 bases, with 30 bases between the two germline ends. The CDR3 spans 19 residues. From germline, CDR1 is KGHDR and CDR2 SFDVKD. CDR3 in DNA: TGTGCCACCAGTCCTACCGGGACAGGGGCTAGCGGGAGTTTGAATGAGCAGTTCTTC. This gives the protein CATSPTGTGASGSLNEQFF.